The rows below give T cell receptor beta chains drawn from one sample of a study of blood T cell repertoires in COVID-19. Sequencing used immunoSEQ multiplex PCR; TCRdb keeps in-frame clones, though not all of them. Among some 20,000 clones listed, 87% were seen once. Sequences were obtained from peripheral blood. These receptors were obtained from a human donor in a cohort sampled during active COVID-19. The donor label of this sample is uncertain. Both conserved end residues are part of each CDR3. D genes are given only for firm matches. Part of the rows lack a size; the others show once, few, many or a class for expanded clones.

size: -; D: -; V: TRBV10-1; J: TRBJ2-3; DNA: TGCGCCAGCAGTAGAGCATCAGGGTTCACAGATACGCAGTATTTT; CDR3: CASSRASGFTDTQYF
size: -; D: TRBD1; V: TRBV5-1; J: TRBJ2-3; DNA: TGCGCCAGCAGCTTATCAGGGGGCATGTCTGATACGCAGTATTTT; CDR3: CASSLSGGMSDTQYF
size: medium-sized; D: TRBD1; V: TRBV5-4; J: TRBJ1-2; DNA: TGTGCCAGCAGCTCCACGACAGGGATGTATGGCTACACCTTC; CDR3: CASSSTTGMYGYTF
size: -; D: TRBD1; V: TRBV29-1; J: TRBJ2-5; DNA: TGCAGCGTTGAGGACCTCAGGGGGCGAGAGACCCAGTACTTC; CDR3: CSVEDLRGRETQYF
size: -; D: TRBD2; V: TRBV4-1; J: TRBJ2-1; DNA: TGCGCCAGCAGCCAACCCCAGCGGGGCTCCTACAATGAGCAGTTCTTC; CDR3: CASSQPQRGSYNEQFF
size: -; D: TRBD2; V: TRBV29-1; J: TRBJ2-5; DNA: TGCAGCGTTGGGGTTAGCGGGAATACCGAAGAGACCCAGTACTTC; CDR3: CSVGVSGNTEETQYF
size: once; D: TRBD1; V: TRBV19; J: TRBJ1-5; DNA: TGTGCCAGTGGCCCGGGACAGGGTAATCAGCCCCAGCATTTT; CDR3: CASGPGQGNQPQHF
size: once; D: TRBD2; V: TRBV24-1; J: TRBJ2-7; DNA: TGTGCCACCAGCCTCCTAGCGGGTGGGACCTACGAGCAGTACTTC; CDR3: CATSLLAGGTYEQYF
size: -; D: TRBD2; V: TRBV6-6; J: TRBJ2-5; DNA: TGTGCCAGCAGGACTAGCGGCCAAGAGACCCAGTACTTC; CDR3: CASRTSGQETQYF
size: -; D: -; V: TRBV6-6; J: TRBJ2-7; DNA: TGTGCCAGCAGACCCCCTGGAGGAGGGCGGGCTTACGAGCAGTACTTC; CDR3: CASRPPGGGRAYEQYF
size: -; D: -; V: TRBV25-1; J: TRBJ2-5; DNA: TGTGCCAGCAGTGAATATCCCGGGACACAACAAGAGACCCAGTACTTC; CDR3: CASSEYPGTQQETQYF
size: -; D: TRBD2; V: TRBV5-1; J: TRBJ2-1; DNA: TGCGCCAGCAGCGGAAGGACTAGCGGGTCCTACAATGAGCAGTTCTTC; CDR3: CASSGRTSGSYNEQFF
size: -; D: -; V: TRBV6-6; J: TRBJ2-2; DNA: TGTGCACCCGTCCTCGCAGGAAACACCGGGGAGCTGTTTTTT; CDR3: CAPVLAGNTGELFF
size: -; D: TRBD1; V: TRBV7-9; J: TRBJ2-5; DNA: TGTGCCAGCAGCTTCAGATACAGGGGGCGCGGAGAGACCCAGTACTTC; CDR3: CASSFRYRGRGETQYF
size: -; D: TRBD2; V: TRBV29-1; J: TRBJ2-1; DNA: TGCAGCGTTTTACCCCAGGGCCACCGGCTAGCGGGGGACAATGAGCAGTTCTTC; CDR3: CSVLPQGHRLAGDNEQFF
size: -; D: -; V: TRBV7-2; J: TRBJ1-5; DNA: TGTGCCAGCAGCCCGAACCTAGGCAATCAGCCCCAGCATTTT; CDR3: CASSPNLGNQPQHF
size: -; D: TRBD1; V: TRBV19; J: TRBJ1-2; DNA: TGTGCCAGTAGGGGGACAGGGGAACACAACTATGGCTACACCTTC; CDR3: CASRGTGEHNYGYTF
size: -; D: -; V: TRBV11-2; J: TRBJ1-1; DNA: TGTGCCAGCAGCTTTACAGGGCGGACTGAAGCTTTCTTT; CDR3: CASSFTGRTEAFF
size: -; D: -; V: TRBV5-1; J: TRBJ1-1; DNA: TGCGCCAGCAGTACGGAGGCTGCAAACACTGAAGCTTTCTTT; CDR3: CASSTEAANTEAFF
size: -; D: -; V: TRBV28; J: TRBJ1-4; DNA: TGTGCCAGCAGTTTAGGCGGGGGCGATGAAAAACTGTTTTTT; CDR3: CASSLGGGDEKLFF
size: -; D: -; V: TRBV30; J: TRBJ1-6; DNA: TGTGCCCTGAGGGACACCAATAATTCACCCCTCCACTTT; CDR3: CALRDTNNSPLHF
size: -; D: -; V: TRBV12-3/TRBV12-4; J: TRBJ2-2; DNA: TGTGCCAGCAGTCGACCTAGGACCGGGGAGCTGTTTTTT; CDR3: CASSRPRTGELFF
size: -; D: -; V: TRBV9; J: TRBJ2-7; DNA: TGTGCCAGCAGCGACCCGGGAGACGAGCAGTACTTC; CDR3: CASSDPGDEQYF
size: -; D: TRBD2; V: TRBV11-2; J: TRBJ2-3; DNA: TGTGCCAGCAGCTTAGGATTTGGGCTAGCGGGAGGTACAGATACGCAGTATTTT; CDR3: CASSLGFGLAGGTDTQYF
size: -; D: TRBD2; V: TRBV30; J: TRBJ2-5; DNA: TGTGCCTGGAGTATCGGGACTAGCGGGAGGGAGACCCAGTACTTC; CDR3: CAWSIGTSGRETQYF
size: few; D: -; V: TRBV6-5; J: TRBJ2-7; DNA: TGTGCCAGCCGGGACACTTTCTCCTACGAGCAGTACTTC; CDR3: CASRDTFSYEQYF
size: -; D: TRBD1; V: TRBV28; J: TRBJ1-2; DNA: TGTGCCAGCAGTTCGGGACAGAACTATGGCTACACCTTC; CDR3: CASSSGQNYGYTF
size: -; D: -; V: TRBV30; J: TRBJ1-1; DNA: TGTGCCTGGAGTGTAAATGGCATGAACACTGAAGCTTTCTTT; CDR3: CAWSVNGMNTEAFF
size: -; D: TRBD1; V: TRBV6-5; J: TRBJ2-7; DNA: TGTGCCAGCAGTAACCGGGACAGAGCCTACGAGCAGTACTTC; CDR3: CASSNRDRAYEQYF
size: -; D: -; V: TRBV28; J: TRBJ1-1; DNA: TGTGCCAGCACTAAAGAAGATTCGGTGGAAGCTTTCTTT; CDR3: CASTKEDSVEAFF
size: -; D: TRBD2; V: TRBV5-1; J: TRBJ2-4; DNA: TGCGCCAGCAGCCTGTGGGGAGGAGCGGGAGGGGGAACCAAAAACATTCAGTACTTC; CDR3: CASSLWGGAGGGTKNIQYF
size: few; D: TRBD2; V: TRBV6-5; J: TRBJ2-7; DNA: TGTGCCAGCACCCCAAGGGCAAGCGGGAACCACGAGCAGTACTTC; CDR3: CASTPRASGNHEQYF
size: -; D: TRBD2; V: TRBV6-5; J: TRBJ2-1; DNA: TGTGCCAGCAGTCCCTTGACTAGCGGGAGCGATGAGCAGTTCTTC; CDR3: CASSPLTSGSDEQFF
size: -; D: TRBD1; V: TRBV10-3; J: TRBJ2-3; DNA: TGTGCCATCAGTGAGTCCAGGGGGCAGGGCACAGATACGCAGTATTTT; CDR3: CAISESRGQGTDTQYF
size: -; D: -; V: TRBV6-6; J: TRBJ1-6; DNA: TGTGCCAGCGCTACAGGAGATAATTCACCCCTCCACTTT; CDR3: CASATGDNSPLHF
size: -; D: TRBD2; V: TRBV10-3; J: TRBJ2-1; DNA: TGTGCCATCAGTGACCGAGGGACTAGCGGGAGAGATGAGCAGTTCTTC; CDR3: CAISDRGTSGRDEQFF
size: -; D: TRBD2; V: TRBV10-1; J: TRBJ2-2; DNA: TGCGCCAGCAGTGACCTAGCGGGTACCGGGGAGCTGTTTTTT; CDR3: CASSDLAGTGELFF
size: -; D: -; V: TRBV28; J: TRBJ1-4; DNA: TGTGCCAGTAGCCCCCTCAGTGGCAGGGGCGAAAAACTGTTTTTT; CDR3: CASSPLSGRGEKLFF
size: few; D: -; V: TRBV4-2; J: TRBJ1-5; DNA: TGTGCCAGCAGCCCGGAGGGGAGGCAGCCCCAGCATTTT; CDR3: CASSPEGRQPQHF
size: -; D: TRBD1; V: TRBV7-3; J: TRBJ1-2; DNA: TGTGCCAGCAGCGGGACAGACTCTAACTATGGCTACACCTTC; CDR3: CASSGTDSNYGYTF
size: -; D: TRBD2; V: TRBV7-2; J: TRBJ2-1; DNA: TGTGCCAGCAGCTTTCGGACTAGCGGGAATTATGAGCAGTTCTTC; CDR3: CASSFRTSGNYEQFF
size: -; D: TRBD1; V: TRBV18; J: TRBJ2-2; DNA: TGTGCCAGCTCACCGGGACAGGGGGCGCTCGCCGGGGAGCTGTTTTTT; CDR3: CASSPGQGALAGELFF
size: -; D: TRBD2; V: TRBV3-1/TRBV3-2; J: TRBJ2-2; DNA: TGTGCCAGCAGTCCGGGGGGCACCGGGGAGCTGTTTTTT; CDR3: CASSPGGTGELFF
size: -; D: -; V: TRBV6-5; J: TRBJ1-5; DNA: TGTGCCGCCGACAGGCAGAGCAATCAGCCCCAGCATTTT; CDR3: CAADRQSNQPQHF
size: -; D: TRBD2; V: TRBV20-1; J: TRBJ2-4; DNA: TGCAGTGCTAGTTTAGCGGGAGGGCCGGGCAAAAACATTCAGTACTTC; CDR3: CSASLAGGPGKNIQYF
size: -; D: -; V: TRBV5-1; J: TRBJ1-1; DNA: TGCGCCAGCAGCCCCGATTTGGGGGGCACTGAAGCTTTCTTT; CDR3: CASSPDLGGTEAFF
size: -; D: -; V: TRBV5-6; J: TRBJ2-3; DNA: TGTGCCAGCAGCTTTCCCAGGGGATACACAGATACGCAGTATTTT; CDR3: CASSFPRGYTDTQYF
size: -; D: TRBD2; V: TRBV7-2; J: TRBJ2-1; DNA: TGTGCCAGCAGCTTAGCCTATTGGACTAGCGGGAGGGTAAATGAGCAGTTCTTC; CDR3: CASSLAYWTSGRVNEQFF
size: -; D: -; V: TRBV30; J: TRBJ1-2; DNA: TGTGCCTGGAATTTCGGTGCGGGGGGAATCTATGGCTACACCTTC; CDR3: CAWNFGAGGIYGYTF
size: -; D: TRBD2; V: TRBV6-1; J: TRBJ2-1; DNA: TGTGCCAGCAGTGACCCGAGGGCGGGAGGGTTAGACGAGCAGTTCTTC; CDR3: CASSDPRAGGLDEQFF
size: -; D: TRBD2; V: TRBV28; J: TRBJ2-7; DNA: TGTGCCAGCAGTCCCCTAGCGGGAGACTCCTACGAGCAGTACTTC; CDR3: CASSPLAGDSYEQYF
size: -; D: TRBD2; V: TRBV5-1; J: TRBJ2-1; DNA: TGCGCCAGCAGGGCTAGCGGCTCCTACAATGAGCAGTTCTTC; CDR3: CASRASGSYNEQFF
size: -; D: -; V: TRBV30; J: TRBJ2-5; DNA: TGTGCCTGGAGTGTTGGAGGTGCCGAGACCCAGTACTTC; CDR3: CAWSVGGAETQYF
size: once; D: TRBD2; V: TRBV6-4; J: TRBJ2-1; DNA: TGTGCCAGCAGGAGGACTAGCGGGAGCTATGAGCAGTTCTTC; CDR3: CASRRTSGSYEQFF
size: -; D: TRBD1; V: TRBV2; J: TRBJ1-2; DNA: TGTGCCAGCGGAGTGGTACAGGGGGGGAGCGGCTACACCTTC; CDR3: CASGVVQGGSGYTF
size: -; D: TRBD1; V: TRBV5-1; J: TRBJ2-2; DNA: TGCGCCAGCAGCTTGGCCGTCATGAGACAGGGGGCCACCGGGGAGCTGTTTTTT; CDR3: CASSLAVMRQGATGELFF